The clone carrying this T cell receptor beta chain was found a few times. This CDR3 has 14 residues. The germline CDR1 and CDR2 sequences are SQVTM and ANQGSEA. With 5 bases clipped from V and 0 bases from J, the junction kept 2 bases outside the gene matches. PCR was performed a second time for about 7 to 11 cycles using a sample-barcoded 5' primer and a J-beta primer mix. TCRdb re-called the 5' RACE reads with MiXCR, one entry per CDR3 protein. This table has about 930,000 distinct CDR3 sequences, about 27% appearing once. This sample is part of a study of blood T cells in healthy people across ages. This same sample was also part of a study on T cells of mothers and their children.

The chain uses TRBV29-1 and TRBJ2-2, with 8 nucleotides matching TRBD2. The sequencing input was blood. The sequence was obtained from a woman between 40 and 50 years old in good health. The CDR3 DNA follows: TGCAGCGTTTCACTAGCGGCGAACACCGGGGAGCTGTTTTTT. This codes for CSVSLAANTGELFF.